These 6 T cell receptor beta chains share one sample of origin, sequenced in a study of T cells in Graves' hyperthyroidism and ophthalmopathy. TCR beta CDR3 regions were amplified from RNA transcripts. The TCR CDR3 was amplified in a first-round RT-PCR using the HTBI primer set. TCRdb analysed the multiplex PCR reads with MiXCR anew, one entry per CDR3 protein. The sample contains about 200,000 distinct CDR3 sequences, about a sixth of which appear only once. Material: blood. These receptors originate from a woman in her forties or fifties with Graves' hyperthyroidism.

The CDR3 DNA reads as TGTGCCAGCTCACCCCCGACAGGAGGGTTGAACACTGAAGCTTTCTTT. This sequence encodes CASSPPTGGLNTEAFF. The V call is TRBV18, the J call TRBJ1-1; weak D call: TRBD1 (6 bases). The CDR3 covers 16 residues. The germline V and J ends were trimmed by 3 bases and 0 bases, with 14 bases remaining between them. CDR1 is KGHSH and CDR2 is LQKENI in the germline V gene. The entire variable domain, with the rest obtained from reference TRBV18 and TRBJ1-1, is as follows: NAGVMQNPRHLVRRRGQEARLRCSPMKGHSHVYWYRQLPEEGLKFMVYLQKENIIDESGMPKERFSAEFPKEGPSILRIQQVVRGDSAAYFCASSPPTGGLNTEAFFGQGTRLTVV.

The gene calls are TRBV27 and TRBJ2-2, with D maybe TRBD2 (5 bases). The germline V gene encodes CDR1 MNHEY and CDR2 SMNVEV (reference sequence). Trimming cost V 5 bases and J 5 bases, with 15 bases left between them. The CDR3 runs 15 residues. The CDR3 region is CASSPSLARTGELFF. Here the CDR3 DNA reads TGTGCCAGCAGTCCCTCCCTAGCCCGGACCGGGGAGCTGTTTTTT.

DNA for the CDR3: TGTGCCAGCAGTTTCATTACCGGGACAGGGGTCGGGTGGAGCAATCAGCCCCAGCATTTT. It yields the protein CASSFITGTGVGWSNQPQHF. The V and J genes are TRBV27 and TRBJ1-5; 10 positions match TRBD1. The CDR3 sequence is 20 residues long. Germline V CDR1 and CDR2: MNHEY, SMNVEV (reference sequence). V shed 3 bases and J 1 base; nucleotides not matched to a gene: 15.

The chain has TRBV2 and TRBJ2-7; the D call may be TRBD1 or TRBD2 (5 bases each). Trimming shortened V by 6 bases and J by 1 base, and 16 bases separated the two germline ends. The germline CDR1 and CDR2 sequences are SNHLY and FYNNEI. CDR3 length equals 15 residues. CDR3 in DNA: TGTGCCAGCAGGGGGACCCGGGGCAGATCCTACGAGCAGTACTTC. Translating it yields CASRGTRGRSYEQYF.

This clonotype was seen many times. This chain uses TRBV7-3 with TRBJ2-1; D gene ambiguous. Germline V CDR1 and CDR2: SGHTA, FQGTGA. The CDR3 loop spans 13 amino acids. Trimming took 5 bases from V and 8 from J, leaving 13 bases between them. The DNA of the CDR3 is TGTGCCAGCAGCCCGGAAACGCACCATGAGCAGTTCTTC. Its protein product is CASSPETHHEQFF.

At least ten counts were recorded for this clonotype. V gene TRBV7-6 combines with J gene TRBJ2-5; 7 nucleotides agree with TRBD2. The V and J ends lost 3 bases and 9 bases, in that order; junction bases with no gene match: 16. The germline V gene encodes CDR1 SGHVS and CDR2 FNYEAQ. The CDR3 has 16 amino acids. The CDR3 sequence: CASSFDFSGYKGAQYF. The CDR3, as DNA: TGTGCCAGCAGCTTTGACTTTAGCGGGTACAAAGGGGCCCAGTACTTC.